One sample yielded the 5 T cell receptor beta chains listed below, sequenced in a study of blood T cell repertoires in COVID-19. Produced via immunoSEQ multiplex PCR; TCRdb's table is partial and in-frame only. The data hold about 250,000 clones, with around 88% observed a single time. Sequencing was performed on peripheral blood. The receptors were gathered from a young woman with COVID-19, enrolled during active disease.

The V and J genes are TRBV19 and TRBJ1-1; D possibly corresponds to TRBD1 (5 bases). There are 16 residues in the CDR3. Trimming took 4 bases from V and 3 from J, leaving 18 bases between them. Germline assignment: CDR1 LNHDA and CDR2 SQIVND (reference sequence). CDR3 loop: CASSSRRVEGDTEAFF. The CDR3 DNA reads as TGTGCCAGTAGTAGCCGACGCGTCGAAGGGGACACTGAAGCTTTCTTT.

The sample holds a few counts of this clone. The gene calls are TRBV6-5 and TRBJ1-4; the match to TRBD1 covers 8 bases. Germline V gives CDR1 MNHEY, CDR2 SVGAGI. This CDR3 has 12 amino acids. The trim removed 6 bases at V and 11 bases at J, leaving 5 bases unmatched. CDR3 bases: TGTGCCAGCAGGACAGGGGCGCACAAACTGTTTTTT. Translated: CASRTGAHKLFF.

The chain couples TRBV7-2 to TRBJ1-5; no clear D gene. Germline V lookup: CDR1 SGHTA, CDR2 FQGNSA. V dropped 5 bases and J dropped 3 bases, with 11 bases sitting between them. This CDR3 contains 14 residues. Written as DNA, the CDR3 is TGTGCCAGCAGCCGGACTGGCTTCAATCAGCCCCAGCATTTT. This codes for CASSRTGFNQPQHF.

Regarding this clone: In the same sample, other DNA sequences code for this CDR3. This chain uses TRBV11-3 with TRBJ2-1, with a weak D call TRBD1 (7 bases). V lost 5 bases, J lost 0 bases, and 11 bases lay in between. CDR1 and CDR2 from the germline V gene are SGHNT and YENEEA. CDR3 length equals 15 residues. CDR3 region: CASSGRDSSYNEQFF. The CDR3 nucleotides read TGTGCCAGCAGCGGGCGGGACAGCTCCTACAATGAGCAGTTCTTC.

The CDR3 DNA follows: TGCGCCAGCAGCTTGGACGGGTTGCAGCCCCAGCATTTT. This sequence encodes CASSLDGLQPQHF. The chain combines TRBV5-1 with TRBJ1-5; no clear D. Trimming took off 0 bases at V and 7 bases at J, with 8 bases between the two ends. The CDR3 length is 13 residues. Germline lookup yields CDR1 SGHRS and CDR2 YFSETQ.